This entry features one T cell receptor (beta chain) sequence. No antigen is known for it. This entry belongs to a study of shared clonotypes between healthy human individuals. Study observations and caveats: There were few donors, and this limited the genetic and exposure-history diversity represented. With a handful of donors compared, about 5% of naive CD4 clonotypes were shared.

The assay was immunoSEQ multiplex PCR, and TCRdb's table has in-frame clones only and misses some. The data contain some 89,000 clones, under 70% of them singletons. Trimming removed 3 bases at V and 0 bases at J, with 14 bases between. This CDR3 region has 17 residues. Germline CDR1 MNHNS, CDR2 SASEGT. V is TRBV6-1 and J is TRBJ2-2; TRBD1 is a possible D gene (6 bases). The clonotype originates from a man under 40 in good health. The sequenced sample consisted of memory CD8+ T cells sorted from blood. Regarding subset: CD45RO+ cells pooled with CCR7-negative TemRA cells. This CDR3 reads CASSDPRRTANTGELFF. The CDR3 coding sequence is TGTGCCAGCAGTGACCCCCGGAGGACAGCGAACACCGGGGAGCTGTTTTTT.